In this sample, the clone carrying this T cell receptor (beta chain) turned up many times. The sample belongs to a study of low-dose radiotherapy and immunotherapy resistance in tumors. Looked up from germline, CDR1 is SQVTM and CDR2 is ANQGSEA. The CDR3 sequence is 13 residues long. Trimming cost V 4 bases and J 4 bases, with 10 bases left between them. Time point meaning: after trial treatment. Regarding treatment: LDRT plus nivolumab, ipilimumab, low-dose cyclophosphamide and aspirin (RACIN trial). Priming of first-strand cDNA relied on TRAV- and TRBV-specific primers (covering alpha and beta chains). PCR amplification of the TCRs was performed with Phusion for 15 to 25 PCR cycles, and it relied on a constant-region primer together with a V-primer adapter. MiXCR, run by TCRdb on the reads, gives a single entry per CDR3 protein. This sample has just over 90,000 distinct CDR3 sequences, with around 20% found just once.

The receptor was derived from a female donor with ovarian cancer. The sequencing here drew on PBMCs, taken after low-dose radiotherapy plus immunotherapy. The rearrangement links TRBV29-1 to TRBJ2-2; weak D call: TRBD1 (6 bases). This CDR3 reads CSVGQVITGELFF. The CDR3 DNA follows: TGCAGCGTTGGACAGGTGATCACCGGGGAGCTGTTTTTT.